The entry below describes one TCR beta chain. Original data processing: For nucleated cells, counts were estimated from reference gene primer amplification. Assay: immunoSEQ multiplex PCR; the TCRdb copy retains only in-frame clones and omits some. V and J calls and clone size come straight from that table; D and trimming were deduced from the DNA. In the table there are around 76,000 clones, about 93% of which are singletons. There are 17 residues in the CDR3. Trimming shortened V by 0 bases and J by 2 bases, and 17 bases separated the two germline ends. From germline, CDR1 is MNHEY and CDR2 SMNVEV (reference sequence). These data originate in a study of blood T cell repertoires in COVID-19. Study in general: From the United States, Italy and Spain came samples of acute and convalescent COVID-19.

The receptor's source is a human donor in a cohort sampled during active COVID-19. Sequenced sample: peripheral blood. The chain uses TRBV27 and TRBJ2-7, with a possible D match to TRBD1 (5 bases). CDR3 sequence (DNA): TGTGCCAGCAGTTTATCGAATGGGCCGCAGGGTGCCTACGAGCAGTACTTC. Translated: CASSLSNGPQGAYEQYF.